The 15 T cell receptor beta chains reported below all come from one sample, sequenced in a study of blood T cell repertoires in COVID-19. The data were produced by immunoSEQ multiplex PCR, yet TCRdb's version contains in-frame clones alone and is incomplete. The data show 85,000 to 130,000 clones, roughly 92% seen once. Sequencing used peripheral blood. These receptors originate from a man between 65 and 80 years old with acute or convalescent COVID-19.

The chain links TRBV19 to TRBJ1-5, with 8 bases that match TRBD1. The CDR3 loop spans 15 amino acids. Trimming cost V 3 bases and J 6 bases; bases outside gene matches: 7. CDR1 LNHDA and CDR2 SQIVND come from the germline V gene (reference sequence). CDR3 residues: CASSMGQGAVQPQHF. CDR3 bases: TGTGCCAGTAGTATGGGGCAGGGGGCTGTTCAGCCCCAGCATTTT.

This clone came up once. V usage is TRBV28 and J usage is TRBJ2-6, with TRBD1 matching 10 bases. V shed 7 bases and J 5 bases; nucleotides not matched to a gene: 5. Germline V gene data show CDR1 as MDHEN and CDR2 as SYDVKM. CDR3 size: 15 residues. The CDR3 protein is CASTADRGRANVLTF. In nucleotides, the CDR3 is TGTGCCAGCACGGCGGACAGGGGGAGGGCCAACGTCCTGACTTTC.

The V and J genes are TRBV7-2 and TRBJ1-2; D possibly corresponds to TRBD1 (6 bases). Between the trimmed V and J ends, which lost 4 bases and 6 bases, there was a span of 18 bases. The CDR3 consists of 15 residues. The germline CDR1 and CDR2 sequences are SGHTA and FQGNSA. This CDR3 is CASSSVGGRGHGYTF. CDR3 DNA: TGTGCCAGCAGCTCCGTGGGGGGGCGCGGCCATGGCTACACCTTC. Together with reference TRBV7-2 and TRBJ1-2, the CDR3 gives the full variable domain: GAGVSQSPSNKVTEKGKDVELRCDPISGHTALYWYRQSLGQGLEFLIYFQGNSAPDKSGLPSDRFSAERTGGSVSTLTIQRTQQEDSAVYLCASSSVGGRGHGYTFGSGTRLTVV.

The CDR3 nucleotides read TGCGCCAGCAAAGGAGCAGTCAACACCGGGGAGCTGTTTTTT. Translation: CASKGAVNTGELFF. V is TRBV5-1 and J is TRBJ2-2, with no clear D. The CDR3 extends over 14 amino acids. V gave up 6 bases and J gave up 2 bases, with 11 bases separating them. Per the germline V gene, CDR1 is SGHRS and CDR2 is YFSETQ.

V is TRBV5-1 and J is TRBJ2-1; 7 bases agree with TRBD1. The CDR3 consists of 16 residues. V was clipped by 0 bases and J by 0 bases; unmatched bases: 3. The germline gives CDR1 SGHRS, CDR2 YFSETQ. This CDR3 reads CASSLARDSSYNEQFF. The CDR3 nucleotides are TGCGCCAGCAGCTTGGCCAGGGACAGCTCCTACAATGAGCAGTTCTTC.

The chain combines TRBV18 with TRBJ1-4, with D tentatively TRBD1 (6 bases). Germline assignment: CDR1 KGHSH and CDR2 LQKENI. V was pared by 2 bases and J by 5 bases, with 9 bases between. This CDR3 is built from 14 residues. The CDR3 region is CASSPGTINEKLFF. The CDR3 coding sequence is TGTGCCAGCTCACCAGGGACAATCAATGAAAAACTGTTTTTT.

This sequence joins TRBV5-6 and TRBJ1-2; D not certain. The V gene's germline CDR1 is SGHDT and CDR2 YYEEEE. With 4 bases removed from V and 5 bases from J, the gap between germline ends came to 12 bases. This CDR3 has 13 residues. The CDR3 region has the DNA TGTGCCAGCAGCGTGGTGGCAAATTATGGCTACACCTTC. Protein product: CASSVVANYGYTF.

Regarding this clone: The same CDR3 arises from other DNA sequences in this sample as well. The CDR3 reads CAWSLTGELFF. Written as DNA, the CDR3 is TGTGCCTGGAGTCTCACCGGGGAGCTGTTTTTT. The chain combines TRBV30 with TRBJ2-2; D remains ambiguous. The germline gives CDR1 GTSNPN, CDR2 SVGIG (reference sequence). V lost 2 bases and J lost 4, with 2 bases in between. The CDR3 covers 11 residues.

The chain has TRBV18 and TRBJ1-3; 8 bases line up with TRBD1. The CDR3 loop spans 15 amino acids. V lost 2 bases to trimming and J lost 4 bases; unmatched junction nucleotides: 4. Germline CDR1 is KGHSH and CDR2 is LQKENI. This CDR3 is CASSPGQGSGNTIYF. CDR3 DNA sequence: TGTGCCAGCTCACCAGGACAGGGCTCGGGAAACACCATATATTTT.

V usage is TRBV5-1 and J usage is TRBJ2-2; TRBD1 agrees at 9 bases. Germline trimming cut 0 bases from V and 10 bases from J; bases unmatched to any gene: 1. This CDR3 has 13 residues. Looked up from germline, CDR1 is SGHRS and CDR2 is YFSETQ. CDR3 sequence reads: CASSLGTGEELFF. The CDR3 DNA reads TGCGCCAGCAGCTTGGGGACAGGGGAGGAGCTGTTTTTT. Supplemented by reference TRBV5-1 and TRBJ2-2, the full variable domain reads KAGVTQTPRYLIKTRGQQVTLSCSPISGHRSVSWYQQTPGQGLQFLFEYFSETQRNKGNFPGRFSGRQFSNSRSEMNVSTLELGDSALYLCASSLGTGEELFFGEGSRLTVL.

The chain couples TRBV7-9 to TRBJ1-5; D is possibly TRBD1 (6 bases). The germline V and J ends were trimmed by 3 bases and 1 base, with 10 bases remaining between them. CDR1 is SEHNR, CDR2 FQNEAQ, per germline (reference sequence). The CDR3 has 15 amino acids. The CDR3 is CASSFGGGSNQPQHF. Written as DNA, the CDR3 is TGTGCCAGCAGCTTTGGGGGCGGAAGCAATCAGCCCCAGCATTTT.

The chain combines TRBV9 with TRBJ1-5, with D tentatively TRBD1 (5 bases). The CDR3 extends over 13 amino acids. V was cut by 0 bases and J by 7 bases, with 8 bases left in between. Germline CDR1 and CDR2: SGDLS and YYNGEE. CDR3 DNA: TGTGCCAGCAGCGTAGGGGGCCGCCAGCCCCAGCATTTT. Translation: CASSVGGRQPQHF.

The chain employs TRBV12-3 or TRBV12-4 and TRBJ2-1; D ambiguous. CDR3 length: 10 residues. V lost 6 bases and J 7 bases, leaving 4 bases between the germline ends. This chain's CDR3 is CASSGNEQFF. The CDR3 DNA is TGTGCCAGCAGCGGGAATGAGCAGTTCTTC.

V is TRBV12-3 or TRBV12-4 and J is TRBJ2-2, with D possibly being TRBD2 (6 bases). V was pared by 10 bases and J by 5 bases, with 14 bases between. The CDR3 sequence is 13 residues long. This chain's CDR3 is CAIRTSGTGELFF. In DNA form, the CDR3 reads TGTGCCATCCGGACGAGCGGGACCGGGGAGCTGTTTTTT.

For the CDR3, the DNA is TGTGCCAGCAGCTTCCCCCCAGGGTCGACTGAAGCTTTCTTT. Its translation: CASSFPPGSTEAFF. The chain joins TRBV5-6 to TRBJ1-1, with a possible D match to TRBD1 (5 bases). CDR3 length: 14 residues. Germline CDR1 reads SGHDT; CDR2 reads YYEEEE. The V gene lost 2 bases and the J gene lost 5 bases, with 13 bases spanning the gap.